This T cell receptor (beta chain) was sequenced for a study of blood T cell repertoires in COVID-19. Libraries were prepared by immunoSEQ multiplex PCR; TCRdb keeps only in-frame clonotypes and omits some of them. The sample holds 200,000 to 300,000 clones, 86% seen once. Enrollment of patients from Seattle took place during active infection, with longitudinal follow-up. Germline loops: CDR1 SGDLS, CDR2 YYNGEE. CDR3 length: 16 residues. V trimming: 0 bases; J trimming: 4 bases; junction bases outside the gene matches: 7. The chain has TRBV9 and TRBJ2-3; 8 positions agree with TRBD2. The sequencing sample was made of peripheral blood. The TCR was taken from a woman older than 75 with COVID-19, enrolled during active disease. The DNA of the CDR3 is TGTGCCAGCAGCGTAGTTCTTGCGGGGGGCCCAGATACGCAGTATTTT. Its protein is CASSVVLAGGPDTQYF.